The following is a TCR beta chain sequence with its context. The target antigen is unknown. Primers included in the PCR were 60 Vbeta and 13 Jbeta primers. Sequencing was performed with immunoSEQ multiplex PCR; in TCRdb, only in-frame clones are kept and a portion is missing. The sample holds roughly 180,000 clones, roughly 80% seen once. The source of the sample is a study of cytomegalovirus exposure and HLA in healthy donors. General study findings and limits: The authors later found most CMV-associated TCR beta chains appeared HLA-restricted. Among donors in an Asian-associated ancestry cluster, a later analysis reportedly found fewer N-insertions than the approximately 700-donor mean. A later analysis showed that HLA-associated TCR beta chains had undergone more clonal expansion than equally common others.

The CDR3 runs to 14 residues. The V gene's germline CDR1 is LNHDA and CDR2 SQIVND (reference sequence). V lost 7 bases to trimming and J lost 1 base; unmatched junction nucleotides: 4. This rearrangement joins TRBV19 to TRBJ1-3, with 7 nucleotides matching TRBD1. The material sequenced was PBMCs. This receptor was taken from a woman aged 50 to 60 in good health and CMV-seropositive. The CDR3 nucleotides read TGTGCCAGTAAGCAACAGGGGTCTGGAAACACCATATATTTT. Translation gives CASKQQGSGNTIYF.